This T cell receptor beta chain was sequenced in a study of radiotherapy plus CTLA-4 blockade in lung cancer. On this clone: The target antigen is unknown.

Germline trimming cut 10 bases from V and 7 bases from J; bases unmatched to any gene: 13. Germline loops: CDR1 ENHRY, CDR2 SYGVKD. The CDR3 is 14 residues long. Overall study results and limits: Clones derived from tumor TCRs expanded in blood after radiotherapy plus ipilimumab.

Assay used: immunoSEQ multiplex PCR; TCRdb lists only in-frame clones, some missing. This table has about 98,000 clones, more than 75% appearing once. Specimen: peripheral blood, collected from a patient treated with radiotherapy plus ipilimumab. The V gene is TRBV10-3, the J gene TRBJ2-1; 7 bases align to TRBD2. The origin of this receptor is a human donor with non-small cell lung cancer who had a partial response to radiotherapy plus ipilimumab. Here the CDR3 DNA reads TGTGCCACGCCCTCCGGGGGAGGGCCAAATGAGCAGTTCTTC. Its translation: CATPSGGGPNEQFF.